The rows below give T cell receptor beta chains drawn from one sample of a study of blood T cells in healthy people across ages. TCRdb recomputed calls from the 5' RACE reads with MiXCR, one row per CDR3 protein. The table includes approximately 320,000 distinct CDR3 sequences, 25% to 30% detected once. Sequenced: blood. The receptors were sampled from an older woman in good health. Both conserved end residues are part of each CDR3. A D gene is named only where the DNA matches it firmly. Clone size appears in some rows only: once, few, many, or a class for an expanded clone.

few | TRBJ2-1 | TRBV7-3 | NA | 12 | CASSPGRNEQFF | TGTGCCAGCAGCCCAGGGCGTAATGAGCAGTTCTTC
few | TRBJ1-2 | TRBV6-5 | TRBD1 | 17 | CASSYRQGRIVDYGYTF | TGTGCCAGCAGTTATCGACAGGGGAGAATAGTGGACTATGGCTACACCTTC
few | TRBJ2-1 | TRBV2 | TRBD2 | 16 | CASSAGSGGALEEQFF | TGTGCCAGCAGTGCAGGTTCGGGAGGGGCTCTAGAGGAGCAGTTCTTC
NA | TRBJ1-6 | TRBV7-8 | NA | 13 | CASTSQSNSPLHF | TGTGCCAGCACCTCCCAGTCGAATTCACCCCTCCACTTT
few | TRBJ1-4 | TRBV11-2 | NA | 15 | CASSRGGPTNEKLFF | TGTGCCAGCAGCAGGGGGGGGCCAACTAATGAAAAACTGTTTTTT
few | TRBJ1-5 | TRBV12-3/TRBV12-4 | NA | 15 | CASSPTGNSNQPQHF | TGTGCCAGCAGTCCTACAGGGAATAGCAATCAGCCCCAGCATTTT
NA | TRBJ2-1 | TRBV11-2 | NA | 16 | CASSRQAMISYNEQFF | TGTGCCAGCAGCCGACAGGCCATGATCTCCTACAATGAGCAGTTCTTC
NA | TRBJ2-5 | TRBV11-2 | NA | 13 | CASSLERGSPQYF | TGTGCCAGCAGCTTAGAGAGGGGTTCACCCCAGTACTTC
few | TRBJ1-2 | TRBV5-1 | NA | 14 | CASSLSGDSYGYTF | TGCGCCAGCAGCTTGTCGGGGGACTCCTATGGCTACACCTTC
NA | TRBJ2-2 | TRBV10-3 | NA | 14 | CAITKGPGTGELFF | TGTGCCATCACGAAAGGACCGGGGACCGGGGAGCTGTTTTTT
NA | TRBJ2-7 | TRBV7-2 | TRBD1 | 15 | CASSYRTGPLYEQYF | TGTGCCAGCAGCTATCGGACAGGACCTCTGTACGAGCAGTACTTC
few | TRBJ2-7 | TRBV5-1 | NA | 14 | CASSSKRGTYEQYF | TGCGCCAGTAGCTCCAAACGGGGCACCTACGAGCAGTACTTC
NA | TRBJ1-2 | TRBV12-3/TRBV12-4 | TRBD1 | 14 | CASSFLQGAVGYTF | TGTGCCAGCAGTTTTCTACAGGGGGCCGTAGGCTACACCTTC
few | TRBJ1-4 | TRBV2 | TRBD1 | 14 | CASSRQGTNEKLFF | TGTGCCAGCAGTCGACAGGGGACTAATGAAAAACTGTTTTTT
many | TRBJ2-5 | TRBV28 | NA | 13 | CASSEDWGETQYF | TGTGCCAGCAGTGAAGATTGGGGGGAGACCCAGTACTTC
NA | TRBJ2-7 | TRBV7-2 | NA | 15 | CASSASEGPAYEQYF | TGTGCCAGCAGCGCTTCCGAGGGACCAGCCTACGAGCAGTACTTC
once | TRBJ1-2 | TRBV6-1 | NA | 14 | CASSEGRAVYGYTF | TGTGCCAGCAGTGAAGGACGGGCAGTATATGGCTACACCTTC
NA | TRBJ2-3 | TRBV7-3 | NA | 15 | CASSLWGEKGDTQYF | TGTGCCAGCAGCTTGTGGGGTGAAAAGGGAGATACGCAGTATTTT
few | TRBJ1-1 | TRBV5-5 | NA | 13 | CASSFEEKTKAFF | TGTGCCAGCAGCTTCGAAGAAAAAACGAAAGCTTTCTTT
NA | TRBJ2-7 | TRBV29-1 | TRBD2 | 13 | CSVQAGVVHEQYF | TGCAGCGTTCAAGCGGGAGTAGTCCACGAGCAGTACTTC
few | TRBJ2-6 | TRBV28 | NA | 15 | CASSLSTASGNVLTF | TGTGCCAGCAGCTTATCAACGGCTTCGGGCAACGTCCTGACTTTC
many | TRBJ2-7 | TRBV28 | NA | 15 | CASSPESRARYEQYF | TGTGCCAGCAGTCCTGAGTCCAGGGCACGTTACGAGCAGTACTTC
NA | TRBJ2-3 | TRBV12-5 | TRBD1 | 15 | CASGLGQAGVDPQYF | TGTGCTAGTGGTCTAGGACAGGCCGGAGTTGATCCGCAGTATTTT
once | TRBJ2-3 | TRBV12-3/TRBV12-4 | NA | 14 | CASSLFGIGDTQYF | TGTGCCAGCAGTTTATTCGGGATCGGAGATACGCAGTATTTT
few | TRBJ1-2 | TRBV9 | NA | 15 | CASSLGGADLYGYTF | TGTGCCAGCAGCCTTGGGGGGGCCGACCTCTATGGCTACACCTTC
NA | TRBJ2-4 | TRBV6-1 | TRBD1 | 17 | CASSWTGGRIKESIQYF | TGTGCCAGCAGTTGGACAGGGGGGAGAATAAAGGAGAGCATTCAGTACTTC
few | TRBJ2-7 | TRBV6-7 | TRBD1 | 13 | CASRPDRVYEQYF | TGTGCCAGCAGACCGGACAGGGTTTACGAGCAGTACTTC
few | TRBJ2-6 | TRBV7-9 | NA | 20 | CASSRRRDGGPLSGANVLTF | TGTGCCAGCAGCCGACGCCGGGACGGAGGCCCCCTCTCTGGGGCCAACGTCCTGACTTTC
few | TRBJ2-1 | TRBV7-9 | NA | 13 | CASSLLANGEQFF | TGTGCCAGCAGCTTATTAGCGAACGGTGAGCAGTTCTTC
many | TRBJ2-7 | TRBV25-1 | NA | 14 | CASSERGKGYEQYF | TGTGCCAGCAGTGAGAGGGGAAAGGGATACGAGCAGTACTTC
NA | TRBJ1-4 | TRBV7-9 | NA | 17 | CASSFPAGEGTNEKLFF | TGTGCCAGCAGCTTTCCGGCAGGGGAAGGGACTAATGAAAAACTGTTTTTT
NA | TRBJ2-1 | TRBV10-2 | NA | 13 | CASSKTSLREQFF | TGCGCCAGCAGCAAGACTAGTTTGAGGGAGCAGTTCTTC
few | TRBJ1-4 | TRBV9 | NA | 16 | CASSSAPGEVVEKLFF | TGTGCCAGCAGCTCGGCCCCCGGAGAGGTGGTAGAAAAACTGTTTTTT
NA | TRBJ2-7 | TRBV28 | TRBD1 | 15 | CASSPSTGGANEQYF | TGTGCCAGCAGTCCTTCGACAGGGGGCGCGAACGAGCAGTACTTC
many | TRBJ2-1 | TRBV20-1 | NA | 15 | CSARDAMSDYNEQFF | TGCAGTGCTAGAGATGCGATGTCGGATTACAATGAGCAGTTCTTC
NA | TRBJ2-7 | TRBV6-4 | TRBD1 | 15 | CASIRGQGAFHEQYF | TGTGCCAGCATTAGGGGACAGGGGGCATTCCACGAGCAGTACTTC
NA | TRBJ2-7 | TRBV20-1 | NA | 15 | CSARRLLRDSYEQYF | TGCAGTGCTCGACGTCTCCTCAGGGATTCCTACGAGCAGTACTTC
NA | TRBJ2-1 | TRBV6-6 | TRBD1 | 12 | CASSVTGAQQFF | TGTGCCAGCAGTGTCACAGGGGCCCAGCAGTTCTTC
NA | TRBJ1-2 | TRBV20-1 | NA | 11 | CSARGSYGYTF | TGCAGTGCTAGAGGGAGCTATGGCTACACCTTC
NA | TRBJ1-6 | TRBV27 | NA | 15 | CASSSRQLGNSPLHF | TGTGCCAGCAGTTCCCGACAACTTGGGAATTCACCCCTCCACTTT
NA | TRBJ1-5 | TRBV15 | TRBD1 | 14 | CATSRDRADQPQHF | TGTGCCACCAGCAGGGACAGGGCGGACCAGCCCCAGCATTTT
many | TRBJ2-7 | TRBV7-2 | TRBD2 | 17 | CASSYRGGASGSYEQYF | TGTGCCAGCAGTTACAGGGGGGGGGCTAGCGGGAGCTACGAGCAGTACTTC
few | TRBJ1-2 | TRBV7-9 | NA | 15 | CASSPSAGRSYGYTF | TGTGCCAGCAGCCCGAGCGCTGGACGGAGCTATGGCTACACCTTC
NA | TRBJ1-5 | TRBV24-1 | TRBD1 | 16 | CATSDSWTGGGQPQHF | TGTGCCACCAGTGATTCCTGGACAGGGGGCGGTCAGCCCCAGCATTTT
NA | TRBJ2-1 | TRBV7-2 | NA | 15 | CASSLAAGLYNEQFF | TGTGCCAGCAGCTTAGCAGCAGGGCTCTACAATGAGCAGTTCTTC
NA | TRBJ2-1 | TRBV12-3/TRBV12-4 | TRBD2 | 17 | CASSSRTSGRAIDEQFF | TGTGCCAGCAGTTCCAGGACTAGCGGGAGGGCCATAGATGAGCAGTTCTTC
NA | TRBJ2-1 | TRBV5-1 | TRBD2 | 15 | CASSLGTRDIGEQFF | TGCGCCAGCAGCTTGGGGACTAGAGACATTGGTGAGCAGTTCTTC
few | TRBJ2-7 | TRBV20-1 | NA | 12 | CSARGRSYEQYF | TGCAGTGCTAGAGGAAGGTCCTACGAGCAGTACTTC
NA | TRBJ2-7 | TRBV7-2 | NA | 15 | CASSLDRQLAYEQYF | TGTGCCAGCAGCTTAGACCGTCAGTTAGCCTACGAGCAGTACTTC
NA | TRBJ2-4 | TRBV27 | TRBD2 | 17 | CASSLSGLAGGENIQYF | TGTGCCAGCAGTTTATCGGGACTAGCGGGAGGGGAAAACATTCAGTACTTC
NA | TRBJ1-5 | TRBV7-2 | TRBD1 | 15 | CASSSSGTVGQPQHF | TGTGCCAGCAGCTCCTCCGGGACAGTCGGTCAGCCCCAGCATTTT
few | TRBJ2-7 | TRBV7-3 | NA | 15 | CASSLQAGTTYEQYF | TGTGCCAGCAGCCTCCAAGCCGGGACAACCTACGAGCAGTACTTC
few | TRBJ2-4 | TRBV14 | NA | 17 | CASSQAYLSGAKNIQYF | TGTGCCAGTAGCCAAGCGTATTTGTCCGGAGCCAAAAACATTCAGTACTTC
NA | TRBJ2-3 | TRBV7-2 | TRBD2 | 16 | CASSPIAGGPGDTQYF | TGTGCCAGCAGCCCAATAGCGGGAGGGCCCGGGGATACGCAGTATTTT
few | TRBJ2-1 | TRBV28 | NA | 18 | CASSSHRFVGGRYNEQFF | TGTGCCAGCAGTTCCCATCGCTTCGTTGGGGGCAGGTACAATGAGCAGTTCTTC